This T cell receptor beta chain was sequenced during a study of technical replicates of blood from a few donors. CDR1 and CDR2 from the germline V gene are MGHRA and YSYEKL. The CDR3 totals 15 residues. V gave up 1 base and J gave up 0 bases, with 6 bases separating them. Sequencing used immunoSEQ multiplex PCR; TCRdb keeps in-frame clones, though not all of them. The sample gives 60,000 to 90,000 clones, roughly 95% of which show up once; roughly 0.24% is in the top ten. A few counts support this clone. The sample comprised T cells isolated from PBMCs. The receptor was derived from a human donor in good health. The chain employs TRBV4-1 and TRBJ1-4; D is ambiguous. The CDR3 spells CASSQGTSTNEKLFF. The CDR3 nucleotides are TGCGCCAGCAGCCAAGGGACTTCAACTAATGAAAAACTGTTTTTT.